A selection of T cell receptor beta chains follows, all from one sample in a study of blood T cell repertoires in COVID-19. Repertoires were generated with immunoSEQ multiplex PCR, while TCRdb's copy carries only in-frame clones and drops some. The sample has roughly 260,000 clones, 88% seen once. The sequenced sample consisted of peripheral blood. The receptors come from a woman aged 30 to 39 with COVID-19, enrolled during active disease. CDR3s leave out the opening cysteine and the closing phenylalanine or tryptophan.

CDR3 protein,V gene,J gene
ASILSGGSYEQY,TRBV6-5,TRBJ2-7
ASSQNRGGEAF,TRBV28,TRBJ1-1
ASSPDRPYQPQH,TRBV4-1,TRBJ1-5
ASKSVGPQETQY,TRBV5-1,TRBJ2-5
ASSYEASYGYT,TRBV6-2/TRBV6-3,TRBJ1-2
SVDGRIVGQY,TRBV29-1,TRBJ2-7
ASSLSTGLGETQY,TRBV11-3,TRBJ2-5
AIMSDMNTEAF,TRBV10-3,TRBJ1-1
ASSFSPTAGNTIY,TRBV11-2,TRBJ1-3
ASSLVQGAEAF,TRBV12-3/TRBV12-4,TRBJ1-1
ASSYSRVGGEQY,TRBV6-5,TRBJ2-7
ASSARQGARNEKLF,TRBV9,TRBJ1-4
ASSETIRLAGEFNEQY,TRBV2,TRBJ2-7
ASRMTPGQETGELF,TRBV5-6,TRBJ2-2
ATSDLAGGPGTGELF,TRBV24-1,TRBJ2-2
ASSLGQGHNEQF,TRBV7-3,TRBJ2-1
ASSPPIAGGNTGELF,TRBV5-1,TRBJ2-2
ASSQTSGANTGELF,TRBV9,TRBJ2-2
ASSSRQSDEQY,TRBV4-1,TRBJ2-7
ASITSPIQGDTYEQY,TRBV28,TRBJ2-7
SASGLADNEQF,TRBV20-1,TRBJ2-1
ASSPKAGGEQY,TRBV18,TRBJ2-7
ASSTTRVGNQPQH,TRBV6-6,TRBJ1-5
ASSVGAGVTDTQY,TRBV9,TRBJ2-3
AWSPRDRALNTEAF,TRBV30,TRBJ1-1
ASSSDYYEQY,TRBV28,TRBJ2-7
ASSFGSGTYEQY,TRBV5-5,TRBJ2-7
ATSEDLETQY,TRBV24-1,TRBJ2-5
ASSLSIGQGSEQY,TRBV4-1,TRBJ2-7
ASSQEPGNTEAF,TRBV4-3,TRBJ1-1
ASSISGVGSPLH,TRBV5-1,TRBJ1-6
ASSLHAGRQYNEQF,TRBV7-9,TRBJ2-1
ASSFVQGFPYEQY,TRBV28,TRBJ2-7
ATSGTAANYGYT,TRBV24-1,TRBJ1-2
ASSRGGGAETQY,TRBV28,TRBJ2-5
ATSDAPGHSTGELF,TRBV24-1,TRBJ2-2
ASRETGDGWTDYQPQH,TRBV27,TRBJ1-5
ASSFSNQPQH,TRBV27,TRBJ1-5
ASSPTGAPGEAF,TRBV28,TRBJ1-1
ASSGGAGLGTEAF,TRBV5-1,TRBJ1-1
ASTIRTGDYEQY,TRBV27,TRBJ2-7
ASRQGSAGANVLT,TRBV2,TRBJ2-6
ASSYAREAYEQY,TRBV11-2,TRBJ2-7
ASSRLEQGAYEQY,TRBV5-5,TRBJ2-7